The 3 T cell receptor beta chains below come from one sample, sequenced in a study of cytomegalovirus exposure and HLA in healthy donors. The PCR was carried out with 60 Vbeta primers and 13 Jbeta primers. Method: immunoSEQ multiplex PCR; TCRdb's copy keeps in-frame clones and lacks some. Here the sample spans 170,000 or so clones, around 80% being singletons. Sample: PBMCs. These receptor sequences come from a man in his forties in good health and CMV-seronegative.

The chain employs TRBV6-5 and TRBJ1-3; D is ambiguous. Germline values: CDR1 MNHEY, CDR2 SVGAGI. The germline V and J ends were trimmed by 5 bases and 4 bases, with 6 bases remaining between them. The CDR3 extends over 12 amino acids. Written as DNA, the CDR3 is TGTGCCAGCAGTACGACAGGAAACACCATATATTTT. Its protein product is CASSTTGNTIYF.

The V and J genes are TRBV7-8 and TRBJ2-7; 8 bases line up with TRBD1. Germline V CDR1 and CDR2: SGHVS, FQNEAQ. V dropped 5 bases and J dropped 8; count of bases not matched to a gene: 11. This CDR3 contains 14 residues. CDR3 DNA: TGTGCCAGCAGCCTCGGGACAGGACCTAGTCAGCAGTACTTC. Amino acid sequence: CASSLGTGPSQQYF.

This clone was counted a few times. A junction boundary mismatches the germline segment, possibly from a read error. The CDR3 loop is CASSSLSLLRNEQFF. In DNA, the CDR3 is TGTGCCAGTAGTTCCCTAAGTCTGTTGCGAAATGAGCAGTTCTTC. The rearrangement links TRBV27 to TRBJ2-1; D is unclear. Germline V gene sequence: CDR1 MNHEY, CDR2 SMNVEV (reference sequence). The CDR3 sequence is 15 residues long.